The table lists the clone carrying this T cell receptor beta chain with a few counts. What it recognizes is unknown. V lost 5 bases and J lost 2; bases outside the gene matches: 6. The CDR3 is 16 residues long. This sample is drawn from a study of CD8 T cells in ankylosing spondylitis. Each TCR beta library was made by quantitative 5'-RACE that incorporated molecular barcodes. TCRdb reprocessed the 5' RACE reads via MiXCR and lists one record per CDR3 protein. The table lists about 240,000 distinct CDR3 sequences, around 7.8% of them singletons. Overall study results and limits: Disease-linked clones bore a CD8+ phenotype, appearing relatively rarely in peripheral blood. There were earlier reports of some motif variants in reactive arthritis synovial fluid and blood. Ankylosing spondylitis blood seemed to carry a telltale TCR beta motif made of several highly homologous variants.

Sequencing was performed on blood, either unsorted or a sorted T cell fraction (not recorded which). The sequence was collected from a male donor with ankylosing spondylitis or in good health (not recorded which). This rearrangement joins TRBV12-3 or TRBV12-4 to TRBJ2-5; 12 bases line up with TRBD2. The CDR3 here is CASSPSGLAGQETQYF. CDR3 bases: TGTGCCAGCAGTCCCAGCGGACTAGCGGGACAAGAGACCCAGTACTTC.